The T cell receptor beta chain under discussion was sequenced for a study of T cell repertoires in cytomegalovirus infection. From the reads, TCRdb called clonotypes with MiXCR, one entry per CDR3 protein. The sample yields about 310,000 distinct CDR3 sequences, roughly 15% seen once. With regard to this clonotype: Its specificity is not known.

Regarding the study as a whole: People with CMV and the relevant HLA were identified by cumulative public TCR beta family frequency. CMV-specific HLA-C-restricted TCR beta clonotypes dominated the ex vivo response.

The CDR3 extends over 12 amino acids. The V end was cut by 5 bases, the J end by 7 bases, with 8 bases between. Germline CDR1 LNHDA, CDR2 SQIVND (reference sequence). This TCR was recovered from a human donor in good health (CMV status not recorded). Some clones in this sample may be carry-over from other donors' samples. Sequencing was performed on PBMCs. The chain carries TRBV19 and TRBJ2-2, with a possible D match to TRBD1 (5 bases). CDR3 region: CASSWGGGELFF. Here the CDR3 DNA reads TGTGCCAGTAGTTGGGGCGGCGGGGAGCTGTTTTTT.